This T cell receptor (beta chain) comes out of a study of T-cell reconstitution after alpha-beta-depleted transplantation in children. Study-wide points: One year after transplant, T-cell counts and diversity came mostly from newly produced T cells.

CDR3 length: 17 amino acids. The V and J ends lost 6 bases and 4 bases, in that order; junction bases with no gene match: 15. Unique molecular identifiers were used to barcode this TCRbeta library. In TCRdb, the PCR reads were re-called with MiXCR into one record per CDR3 protein. The repertoire has about 830,000 distinct CDR3 sequences, under 20% of them found once; the top ten carry roughly 4.8%. As to this clonotype: The antigen is not known.

The material sequenced was PBMCs, mostly from graft donor cells, taken 360 days after TCRalphabeta/CD19-depleted stem cell transplant. The chain combines TRBV12-3 or TRBV12-4 with TRBJ2-1, with TRBD2 matching over 7 bases. This receptor was taken from a male patient younger than 18 who had a stem cell transplant for acute lymphoblastic leukemia, so the T cells may come from the graft donor. In DNA form, the CDR3 reads TGTGCCAGCAGCCGCATCCGAGCGGGAATTGGGTACAATGAGCAGTTCTTC. This sequence encodes CASSRIRAGIGYNEQFF.